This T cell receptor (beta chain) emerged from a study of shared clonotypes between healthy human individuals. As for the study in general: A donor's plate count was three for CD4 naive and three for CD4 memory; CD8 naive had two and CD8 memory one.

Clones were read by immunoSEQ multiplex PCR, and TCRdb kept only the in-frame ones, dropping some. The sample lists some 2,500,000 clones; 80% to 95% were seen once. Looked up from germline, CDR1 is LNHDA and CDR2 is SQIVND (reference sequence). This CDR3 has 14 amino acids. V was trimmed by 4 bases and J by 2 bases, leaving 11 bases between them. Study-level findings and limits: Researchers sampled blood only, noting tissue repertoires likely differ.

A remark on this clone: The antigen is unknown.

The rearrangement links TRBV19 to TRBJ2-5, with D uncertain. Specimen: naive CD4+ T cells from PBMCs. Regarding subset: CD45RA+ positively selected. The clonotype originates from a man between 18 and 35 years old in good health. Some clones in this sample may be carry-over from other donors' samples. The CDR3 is CASSKRTTQETQYF. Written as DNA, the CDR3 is TGTGCCAGTAGTAAACGGACCACGCAAGAGACCCAGTACTTC.